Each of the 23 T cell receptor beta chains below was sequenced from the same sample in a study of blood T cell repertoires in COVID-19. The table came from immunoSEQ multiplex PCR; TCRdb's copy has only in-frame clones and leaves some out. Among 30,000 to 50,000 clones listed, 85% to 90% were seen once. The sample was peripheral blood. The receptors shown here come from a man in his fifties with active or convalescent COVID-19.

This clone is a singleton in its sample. CDR3 sequence: CASTALGTGFSTEAFF. The CDR3, as DNA: TGTGCCAGTACCGCCCTCGGGACAGGTTTTTCCACTGAAGCTTTCTTT. The rearrangement uses TRBV19 and TRBJ1-1, with 8 bases lining up with TRBD1. The CDR3 spans 16 residues. Trimming at V came to 7 bases and at J to 4 bases, leaving 14 bases not matched to a gene. CDR1 and CDR2 from the germline V gene are LNHDA and SQIVND (reference sequence).

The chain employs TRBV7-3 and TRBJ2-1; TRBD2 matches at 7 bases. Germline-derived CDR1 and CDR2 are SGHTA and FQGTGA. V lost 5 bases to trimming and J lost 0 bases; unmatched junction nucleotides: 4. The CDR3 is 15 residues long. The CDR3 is CASSRTSDSYNEQFF. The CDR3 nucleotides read TGTGCCAGCAGCCGAACTAGCGACTCCTACAATGAGCAGTTCTTC. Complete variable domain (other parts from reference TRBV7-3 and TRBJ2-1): GAGVSQTPSNKVTEKGKYVELRCDPISGHTALYWYRQSLGQGPEFLIYFQGTGAADDSGLPNDRFFAVRPEGSVSTLKIQRTERGDSAVYLCASSRTSDSYNEQFFGPGTRLTVL.

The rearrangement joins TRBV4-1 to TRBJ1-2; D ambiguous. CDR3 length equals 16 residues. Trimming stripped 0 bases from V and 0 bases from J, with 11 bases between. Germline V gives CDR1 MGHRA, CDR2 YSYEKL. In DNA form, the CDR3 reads TGCGCCAGCAGCCAAGAAACCAGAAGTGCTAACTATGGCTACACCTTC. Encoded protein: CASSQETRSANYGYTF.

This CDR3 is CASSQSGVKNIQYF. CDR3 nucleotide sequence: TGTGCCAGCAGCCAATCAGGGGTCAAAAACATTCAGTACTTC. The chain carries TRBV16 and TRBJ2-4; D possibly corresponds to TRBD1 (5 bases). The germline CDR1 and CDR2 sequences are KGHSY and FQNENV. V was shortened by 0 bases and J by 3 bases, with 6 bases between the two germline ends. The length of the CDR3 is 14 residues.

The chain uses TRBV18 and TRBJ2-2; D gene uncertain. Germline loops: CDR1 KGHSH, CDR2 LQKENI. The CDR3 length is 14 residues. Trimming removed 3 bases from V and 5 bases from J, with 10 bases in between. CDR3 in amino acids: CASSPRGKTGELFF. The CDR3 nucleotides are TGTGCCAGCTCACCCCGAGGCAAAACCGGGGAGCTGTTTTTT.

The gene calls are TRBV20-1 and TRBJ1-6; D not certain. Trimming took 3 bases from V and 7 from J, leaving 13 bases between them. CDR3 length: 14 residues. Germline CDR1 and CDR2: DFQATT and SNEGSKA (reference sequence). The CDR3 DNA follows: TGCAGTGCTAGTCTGGCCCTCGCAAATTCACCCCTCCACTTT. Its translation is CSASLALANSPLHF.

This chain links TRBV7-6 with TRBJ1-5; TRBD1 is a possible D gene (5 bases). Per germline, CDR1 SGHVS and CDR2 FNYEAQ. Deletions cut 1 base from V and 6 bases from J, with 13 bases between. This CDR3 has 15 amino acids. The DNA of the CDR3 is TGTGCCAGCAGCTTAGGGGAGTGGGGGGGTCAGCCCCAGCATTTT. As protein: CASSLGEWGGQPQHF.

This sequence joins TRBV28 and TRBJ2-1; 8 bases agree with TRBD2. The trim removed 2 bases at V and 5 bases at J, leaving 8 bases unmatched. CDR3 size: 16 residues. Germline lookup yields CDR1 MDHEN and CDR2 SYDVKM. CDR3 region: CASSLSELAEDNEQFF. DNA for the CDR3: TGTGCCAGCAGTTTAAGCGAACTAGCGGAAGACAATGAGCAGTTCTTC.

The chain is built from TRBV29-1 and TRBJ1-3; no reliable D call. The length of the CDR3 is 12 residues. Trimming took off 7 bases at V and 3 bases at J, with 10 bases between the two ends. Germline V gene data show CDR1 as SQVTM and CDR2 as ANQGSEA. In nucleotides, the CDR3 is TGCAGCGCGGACGACGGTGGAAACACCATATATTTT. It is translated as CSADDGGNTIYF.

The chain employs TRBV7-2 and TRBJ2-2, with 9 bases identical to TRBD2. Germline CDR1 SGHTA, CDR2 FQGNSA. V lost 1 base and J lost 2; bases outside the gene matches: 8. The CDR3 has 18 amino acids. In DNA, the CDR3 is TGTGCCAGCAGCTTAGAATATCTAGCGGGGCTAAACACCGGGGAGCTGTTTTTT. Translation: CASSLEYLAGLNTGELFF.

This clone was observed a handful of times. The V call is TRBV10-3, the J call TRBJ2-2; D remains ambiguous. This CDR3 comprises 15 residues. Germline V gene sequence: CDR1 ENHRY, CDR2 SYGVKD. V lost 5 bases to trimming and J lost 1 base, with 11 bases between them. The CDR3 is CAISPGSMNTGELFF. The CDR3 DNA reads TGTGCCATCAGTCCCGGGTCTATGAACACCGGGGAGCTGTTTTTT.

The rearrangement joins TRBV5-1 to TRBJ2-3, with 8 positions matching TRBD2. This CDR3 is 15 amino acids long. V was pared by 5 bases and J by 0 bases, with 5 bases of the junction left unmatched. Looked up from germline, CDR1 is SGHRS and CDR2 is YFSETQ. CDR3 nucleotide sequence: TGCGCCAGCAGTAGTAGCGGGGCTAGCACAGATACGCAGTATTTT. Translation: CASSSSGASTDTQYF.

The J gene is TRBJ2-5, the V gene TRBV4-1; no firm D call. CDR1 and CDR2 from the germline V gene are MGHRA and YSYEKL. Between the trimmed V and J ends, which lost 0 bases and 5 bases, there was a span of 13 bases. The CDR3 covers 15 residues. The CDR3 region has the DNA TGCGCCAGCAGCCAAGACGGAGTGACGAGGGAGACCCAGTACTTC. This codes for CASSQDGVTRETQYF.

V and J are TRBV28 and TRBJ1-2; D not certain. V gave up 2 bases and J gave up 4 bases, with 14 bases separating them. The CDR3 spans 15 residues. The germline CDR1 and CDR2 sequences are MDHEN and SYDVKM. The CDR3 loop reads CASSLDFSDAYGYTF. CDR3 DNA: TGTGCCAGCAGTTTAGACTTCAGCGACGCCTATGGCTACACCTTC.

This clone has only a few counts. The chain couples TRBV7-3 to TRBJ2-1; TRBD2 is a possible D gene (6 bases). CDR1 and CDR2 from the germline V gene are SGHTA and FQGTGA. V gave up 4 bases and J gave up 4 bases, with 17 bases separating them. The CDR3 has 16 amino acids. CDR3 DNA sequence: TGTGCCAGCAGCTCACCTGGGGGGTTCGAGTACAATGAGCAGTTCTTC. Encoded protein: CASSSPGGFEYNEQFF.

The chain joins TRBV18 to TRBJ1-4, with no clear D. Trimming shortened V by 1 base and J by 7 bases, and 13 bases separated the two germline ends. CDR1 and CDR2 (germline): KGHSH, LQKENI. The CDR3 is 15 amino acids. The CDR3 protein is CASSPRAARGEKLFF. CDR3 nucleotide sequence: TGTGCCAGCTCACCACGGGCAGCGCGGGGTGAAAAACTGTTTTTT.

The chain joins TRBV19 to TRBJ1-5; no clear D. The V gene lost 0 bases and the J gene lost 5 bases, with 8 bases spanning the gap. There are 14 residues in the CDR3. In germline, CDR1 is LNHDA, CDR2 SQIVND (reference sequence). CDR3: CASSIDPTYQPQHF. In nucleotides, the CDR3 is TGTGCCAGTAGTATAGATCCCACTTATCAGCCCCAGCATTTT. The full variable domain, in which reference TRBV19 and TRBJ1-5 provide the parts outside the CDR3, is DGGITQSPKYLFRKEGQNVTLSCEQNLNHDAMYWYRQDPGQGLRLIYYSQIVNDFQKGDIAEGYSVSREKKESFPLTVTSAQKNPTAFYLCASSIDPTYQPQHFGDGTRLSIL.

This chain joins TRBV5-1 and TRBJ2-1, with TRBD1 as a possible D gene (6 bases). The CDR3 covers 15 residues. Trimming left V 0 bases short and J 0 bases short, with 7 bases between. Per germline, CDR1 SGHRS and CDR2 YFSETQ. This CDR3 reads CASSLVDSSYNEQFF. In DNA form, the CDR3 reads TGCGCCAGCAGCTTGGTGGACAGCTCCTACAATGAGCAGTTCTTC.

CDR3 amino acids: CASSLALGQGTGELFF. The CDR3 DNA sequence: TGTGCCAGCAGCTTAGCGCTGGGGCAGGGAACCGGGGAGCTGTTTTTT. The chain recombines TRBV7-8 with TRBJ2-2, with a tentative D call TRBD1 (5 bases). CDR1 and CDR2 from the germline V gene are SGHVS and FQNEAQ. This CDR3 has 16 amino acids. V lost 0 bases and J 5 bases, leaving 13 bases between the germline ends.

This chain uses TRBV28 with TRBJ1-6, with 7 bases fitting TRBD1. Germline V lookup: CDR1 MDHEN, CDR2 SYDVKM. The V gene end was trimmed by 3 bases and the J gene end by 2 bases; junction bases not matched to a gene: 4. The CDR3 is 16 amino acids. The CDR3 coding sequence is TGTGCCAGCAGTTTCTACAGGGGCGCCTATAATTCACCCCTCCACTTT. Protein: CASSFYRGAYNSPLHF.

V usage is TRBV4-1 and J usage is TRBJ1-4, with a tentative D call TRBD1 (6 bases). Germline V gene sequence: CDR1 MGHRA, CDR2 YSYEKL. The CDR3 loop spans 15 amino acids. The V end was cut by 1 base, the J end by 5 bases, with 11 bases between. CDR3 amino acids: CASSQGGGWNEKLFF. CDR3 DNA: TGCGCCAGCAGCCAAGGCGGGGGCTGGAATGAAAAACTGTTTTTT.

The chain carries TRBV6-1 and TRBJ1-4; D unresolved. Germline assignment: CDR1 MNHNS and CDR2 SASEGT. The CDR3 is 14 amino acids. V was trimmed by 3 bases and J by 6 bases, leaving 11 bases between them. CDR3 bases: TGTGCCAGCAGTGAGACGGGGAGGGATGAAAAACTGTTTTTT. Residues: CASSETGRDEKLFF.

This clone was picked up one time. The CDR3 region is CASSIGLGDTEAFF. Written as DNA, the CDR3 is TGTGCCAGCAGCATTGGACTTGGAGACACTGAAGCTTTCTTT. The chain couples TRBV7-8 to TRBJ1-1; D is unclear. The ends were cut back, 5 bases at V and 3 bases at J, with 13 bases in the middle. The CDR3 is made up of 14 amino acids. Germline V gene data show CDR1 as SGHVS and CDR2 as FQNEAQ. Filled out from reference TRBV7-8 and TRBJ1-1, the complete variable domain reads GAGVSQSPRYKVAKRGQDVALRCDPISGHVSLFWYQQALGQGPEFLTYFQNEAQLDKSGLPSDRFFAERPEGSVSTLKIQRTQQEDSAVYLCASSIGLGDTEAFFGQGTRLTVV.